This record concerns one TCR beta chain sequence. The antigen is not known. Droplet-based sequencing used CSF cells sorted as live with a live/dead marker. The data belong to a study of CD8 T cells in cerebrospinal fluid in Alzheimer's disease. Study-wide results and caveats: Expanded clones of at least 3% were commoner in Alzheimer's patients than healthy subjects. The authors cautioned that cerebrospinal fluid EBV-specific TCRs do not prove EBV causes Alzheimer's.

TCRdb re-called the 10x single-cell sequencing reads and catalogs CDR3 proteins one per entry, DNA excluded. Its table lists about 1,500 distinct CDR3 sequences. Input material: cerebrospinal fluid. The receptor comes from a human donor in good health.

This CDR3 is CASSPEIRAKNIQYF. The chain combines TRBV7-8 with TRBJ2-4. The CDR3 covers 15 residues. Looked up from germline, CDR1 is SGHVS and CDR2 is FQNEAQ. The complete variable domain, with remaining parts taken from reference TRBV7-8 and TRBJ2-4, reads GAGVSQSPRYKVAKRGQDVALRCDPISGHVSLFWYQQALGQGPEFLTYFQNEAQLDKSGLPSDRFFAERPEGSVSTLKIQRTQQEDSAVYLCASSPEIRAKNIQYFGAGTRLSVL.